The 25 T cell receptor beta chains below come from one sample, sequenced in a study of identical twins. One entry per CDR3 protein, called by TCRdb with MiXCR from the 5' RACE reads. The sample carries more than 400,000 distinct CDR3 sequences, about 16% recorded once. This sample was shared with a second study, whose subject was yellow fever vaccine responses in identical twins.

The sample consisted of CD4+ T cells sorted from blood. The origin of the receptors is a woman under 30 in good health.

This chain connects TRBV5-1 to TRBJ2-3; 7 bases agree with TRBD2. Germline V lookup: CDR1 SGHRS, CDR2 YFSETQ. Trimming took 7 bases from V and 6 from J; bases not matched to a gene: 5. The CDR3 spans 12 residues. The CDR3 is CASAWEGDTQYF. Here the CDR3 DNA reads TGCGCCAGCGCCTGGGAGGGGGATACGCAGTATTTT.

Note on this clonotype: One end of the junction does not line up with germline, which may come from a read error. This chain links TRBV7-9 with TRBJ2-1; D unresolved. In germline, CDR1 is SEHNR, CDR2 FQNEAQ (reference sequence). The CDR3 totals 13 residues. The CDR3 nucleotides read TGTGCCAGCAGCTTAAGTAGCTGGAACGGATTGCACTTC. Translating gives CASSLSSWNGLHF.

The gene calls are TRBV2 and TRBJ2-4; TRBD1 might be the D (6 bases). Trimming took 6 bases from V and 0 from J, leaving 9 bases between them. The CDR3 loop spans 14 amino acids. The germline CDR1 and CDR2 sequences are SNHLY and FYNNEI. CDR3 nucleotide sequence: TGTGCCAGCAGAGCAGGGGTAGCCAAAAACATTCAGTACTTC. Its translation is CASRAGVAKNIQYF. The whole variable domain, filled in from reference TRBV2 and TRBJ2-4, reads EPEVTQTPSHQVTQMGQEVILRCVPISNHLYFYWYRQILGQKVEFLVSFYNNEISEKSEIFDDQFSVERPDGSNFTLKIRSTKLEDSAMYFCASRAGVAKNIQYFGAGTRLSVL.

The chain couples TRBV12-3 or TRBV12-4 to TRBJ2-1; TRBD2 aligns across 12 bases. V shed 3 bases, J shed 7 bases, and the junction held 7 bases outside the gene matches. The CDR3 sequence is 16 residues long. The CDR3 spells CASSLGPSGRDNEQFF. As DNA, the CDR3 is TGTGCCAGCAGTTTGGGCCCTAGCGGGAGGGATAATGAGCAGTTCTTC.

The J gene is TRBJ1-2, the V gene TRBV6-5, with a possible D match to TRBD1 (6 bases). The CDR3 is 15 amino acids. Trimming took 0 bases from V and 4 from J, leaving 12 bases between them. CDR1 is MNHEY and CDR2 is SVGAGI in the germline V gene. CDR3 DNA: TGTGCCAGCAGTTACTCCCCGGGACACCTCTATGGCTACACCTTC. Its translation: CASSYSPGHLYGYTF.

This clonotype was observed a single time. V and J are TRBV24-1 and TRBJ2-3, with D perhaps TRBD1 or TRBD2 (5 bases each). Looked up from germline, CDR1 is KGHDR and CDR2 is SFDVKD. Trimming removed 3 bases from V and 2 bases from J, with 8 bases in between. The CDR3 is 14 residues long. DNA for the CDR3: TGTGCCACCAGTGATAGAGGGACCACAGATACGCAGTATTTT. Translation gives CATSDRGTTDTQYF.

The J gene is TRBJ2-2, the V gene TRBV10-3; no clear D gene. The CDR3 has 17 residues. V gave up 0 bases and J gave up 0 bases, with 11 bases separating them. Per the germline V gene, CDR1 is ENHRY and CDR2 is SYGVKD. CDR3 sequence: CAISESLPHSNTGELFF. In DNA form, the CDR3 reads TGTGCCATCAGTGAGTCGCTGCCCCACTCGAACACCGGGGAGCTGTTTTTT.

The V gene is TRBV9, the J gene TRBJ2-2; a possible D gene is TRBD1 (5 bases). V was trimmed by 4 bases and J by 1 base, leaving 14 bases between them. This CDR3 region has 16 residues. The germline V gene has CDR1 SGDLS and CDR2 YYNGEE. The CDR3 reads CASSPARQGNTGELFF. In DNA form, the CDR3 reads TGTGCCAGCAGCCCCGCTAGGCAGGGGAACACCGGGGAGCTGTTTTTT.

V and J are TRBV5-6 and TRBJ2-2; TRBD2 matches 8 bases. This CDR3 contains 17 residues. V trimming: 3 bases; J trimming: 1 base; junction bases outside the gene matches: 8. Germline CDR1 reads SGHDT; CDR2 reads YYEEEE. The CDR3 region has the DNA TGTGCCAGCAGCTACCCCCGGGGGGGACAGAACACCGGGGAGCTGTTTTTT. Amino acid sequence: CASSYPRGGQNTGELFF.

This clonotype was seen a handful of times. The genes are TRBV6-5 and TRBJ1-1; D call uncertain. With 10 bases removed from V and 3 bases from J, the gap between germline ends came to 9 bases. In germline, CDR1 is MNHEY, CDR2 SVGAGI. The CDR3 is made up of 11 amino acids. DNA for the CDR3: TGTGCCACCACCGGAGACACTGAAGCTTTCTTT. It is translated as CATTGDTEAFF.

V and J are TRBV5-6 and TRBJ2-1; D unresolved. Per the germline V gene, CDR1 is SGHDT and CDR2 is YYEEEE. Between the trimmed V and J ends, which lost 2 bases and 0 bases, there was a span of 9 bases. The CDR3 covers 15 residues. CDR3 loop: CASSFSSSSYNEQFF. CDR3 DNA sequence: TGTGCCAGCAGCTTTTCAAGTAGCTCCTACAATGAGCAGTTCTTC.

This clonotype was counted only a few times. V usage is TRBV7-8 and J usage is TRBJ1-5; 9 bases map to TRBD1. The CDR3 length is 15 residues. V lost 1 base to trimming and J lost 6 bases; unmatched junction nucleotides: 4. Per germline, CDR1 SGHVS and CDR2 FQNEAQ. The CDR3 loop reads CASSLELTGGQPQHF. For the CDR3, the DNA is TGTGCCAGCAGCTTAGAATTGACAGGGGGTCAGCCCCAGCATTTT.

The sample holds a few counts of this clonotype. The chain joins TRBV19 to TRBJ1-1; D is unclear. Between the trimmed V and J ends, which lost 4 bases and 7 bases, there was a span of 7 bases. Germline CDR1 LNHDA, CDR2 SQIVND (reference sequence). The CDR3 extends over 11 amino acids. The CDR3 sequence: CASSRRIEAFF. CDR3 sequence (DNA): TGTGCCAGTAGTAGACGCATTGAAGCTTTCTTT.

There are a few counts of this clonotype. The chain recombines TRBV12-3 or TRBV12-4 with TRBJ2-1; perhaps TRBD2 as D (6 bases). The V and J ends lost 8 bases and 12 bases respectively, with 17 bases between them. The CDR3 loop spans 12 amino acids. CDR3 sequence reads: CASCRAGRGQFF. DNA for the CDR3: TGTGCCAGCTGCCGAGCGGGCCGAGGGCAGTTCTTC.

The CDR3 reads CASSLVAGGFSTDTQYF. The CDR3 coding sequence is TGTGCCAGCAGTTTAGTAGCGGGGGGCTTTAGCACAGATACGCAGTATTTT. The chain couples TRBV28 to TRBJ2-3, with TRBD2 identical over 10 bases. Germline V gives CDR1 MDHEN, CDR2 SYDVKM. V trimming: 2 bases; J trimming: 0 bases; junction bases outside the gene matches: 5. The CDR3 is made up of 17 amino acids.

This clonotype was detected a few times. The V gene is TRBV20-1, the J gene TRBJ2-5; 7 nucleotides align to TRBD1. Germline V gives CDR1 DFQATT, CDR2 SNEGSKA (reference sequence). After removal of 0 bases from V and 3 bases from J, the junction contained 13 bases not matched to a gene. CDR3 length: 17 residues. CDR3: CSARDRWGTGAKETQYF. CDR3 DNA: TGCAGTGCTAGAGACCGGTGGGGAACAGGGGCTAAAGAGACCCAGTACTTC.

There are many counts of this clonotype. This sequence joins TRBV20-1 and TRBJ2-3; 8 nucleotides match TRBD2. CDR3 length equals 15 residues. Germline CDR1 DFQATT, CDR2 SNEGSKA (reference sequence). The junction had 7 bases not matched to a gene; V was cut back by 5 bases and J by 0 bases. CDR3 sequence reads: CSADRLAKSTDTQYF. CDR3 sequence (DNA): TGCAGTGCTGATCGACTAGCGAAAAGCACAGATACGCAGTATTTT.

The rearrangement links TRBV11-2 to TRBJ2-1, with TRBD2 matching 12 bases. CDR3 length equals 15 residues. Germline CDR1 is SGHAT and CDR2 is FQNNGV. J gave up 10 bases and V 1 base, and 5 bases lay outside the gene matches. The CDR3 reads CASSLGLAGGGEQFF. CDR3 in DNA: TGTGCCAGCAGCTTAGGTCTAGCGGGAGGGGGCGAGCAGTTCTTC. The entire variable domain, with the rest obtained from reference TRBV11-2 and TRBJ2-1, is as follows: EAGVAQSPRYKIIEKRQSVAFWCNPISGHATLYWYQQILGQGPKLLIQFQNNGVVDDSQLPKDRFSAERLKGVDSTLKIQPAKLEDSAVYLCASSLGLAGGGEQFFGPGTRLTVL.

This clonotype has just a few counts. The chain employs TRBV7-2 and TRBJ2-1; TRBD2 agrees at 8 bases. Germline values: CDR1 SGHTA, CDR2 FQGNSA. The CDR3 contains 13 residues. V gave up 4 bases and J gave up 7 bases; unmatched junction bases: 3. CDR3 in amino acids: CASSWVAGNEQFF. The CDR3 DNA is TGTGCCAGCAGCTGGGTAGCGGGGAATGAGCAGTTCTTC.

The chain employs TRBV10-2 and TRBJ1-4; D remains ambiguous. The CDR3 spans 16 residues. The germline CDR1 and CDR2 sequences are WSHSY and SAAADI. V was pared by 4 bases and J by 0 bases, with 12 bases between. Here the CDR3 DNA reads TGCGCCAGCAGTGCGGCAAGAATCGCAACTAATGAAAAACTGTTTTTT. This codes for CASSAARIATNEKLFF.

V gene TRBV9 combines with J gene TRBJ1-2; 7 positions agree with TRBD1. V lost 4 bases to trimming and J lost 8 bases; unmatched junction nucleotides: 11. CDR1 is SGDLS and CDR2 is YYNGEE in the germline V gene. This CDR3 has 14 amino acids. The CDR3 DNA reads as TGTGCCAGCAGCTCCCGAGGGACAGTTCGGGGCTACACCTTC. Translated, it gives CASSSRGTVRGYTF.

This clonotype was detected only a few times. The chain carries TRBV7-9 and TRBJ2-1; 12 nucleotides align to TRBD2. V was pared by 2 bases and J by 6 bases, with 5 bases of the junction left unmatched. The germline gives CDR1 SEHNR, CDR2 FQNEAQ (reference sequence). The CDR3 runs to 16 residues. The CDR3 nucleotides read TGTGCCAGCAGCTTAAGAGAACTAGCGGGAGGCAATGAGCAGTTCTTC. Amino acids: CASSLRELAGGNEQFF.

The chain combines TRBV20-1 with TRBJ2-1; TRBD2 is a possible D gene (6 bases). The CDR3 contains 14 residues. V lost 6 bases to trimming and J lost 5 bases, with 17 bases between them. In germline, CDR1 is DFQATT, CDR2 SNEGSKA (reference sequence). CDR3 loop: CSAAGFPMNNEQFF. The CDR3 DNA reads as TGCAGTGCGGCGGGGTTCCCAATGAACAATGAGCAGTTCTTC.

This clonotype was seen ten or more times. The chain employs TRBV12-3 or TRBV12-4 and TRBJ2-3, with D possibly being TRBD1 or TRBD2 (6 bases each). Trimming removed 2 bases at V and 1 base at J, with 7 bases between. The CDR3 sequence is 14 residues long. CDR3 coding DNA: TGTGCCAGCAGTTTAAGGGGGGGCACAGATACGCAGTATTTT. This codes for CASSLRGGTDTQYF.

The chain has TRBV3-1 and TRBJ1-6, with TRBD1 matching over 8 bases. The CDR3 sequence is 13 residues long. CDR1 and CDR2 from the germline V gene are LGHDT and YNNKEL (reference sequence). Trimming at V came to 3 bases and at J to 14 bases, leaving 6 bases not matched to a gene. CDR3 residues: CASSQVGQGALHF. The CDR3 nucleotides read TGTGCCAGCAGCCAGGTCGGACAGGGAGCCCTCCACTTT. Together with reference TRBV3-1 and TRBJ1-6, the CDR3 gives the full variable domain: DTAVSQTPKYLVTQMGNDKSIKCEQNLGHDTMYWYKQDSKKFLKIMFSYNNKELIINETVPNRFSPKSPDKAHLNLHINSLELGDSAVYFCASSQVGQGALHFGNGTRLTVT.